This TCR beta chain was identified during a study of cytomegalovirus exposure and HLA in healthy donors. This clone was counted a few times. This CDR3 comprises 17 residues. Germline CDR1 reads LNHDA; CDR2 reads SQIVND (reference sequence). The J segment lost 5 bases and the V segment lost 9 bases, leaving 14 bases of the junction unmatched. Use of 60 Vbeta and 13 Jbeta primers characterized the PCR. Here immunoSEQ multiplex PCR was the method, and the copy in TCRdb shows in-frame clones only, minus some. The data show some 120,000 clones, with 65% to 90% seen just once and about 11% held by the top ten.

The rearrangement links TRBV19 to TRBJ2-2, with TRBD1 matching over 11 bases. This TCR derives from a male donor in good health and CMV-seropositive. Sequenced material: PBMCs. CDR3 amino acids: CASKGAPGQGGTGELFF. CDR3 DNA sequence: TGTGCCAGCAAAGGGGCCCCGGGACAGGGGGGTACCGGGGAGCTGTTTTTT.